This T cell receptor (beta chain) comes out of a study of blood T cell repertoires in COVID-19. This clone occurred once. Sequencing was performed with immunoSEQ multiplex PCR; in TCRdb, only in-frame clones are kept and a portion is missing. This table holds 250,000 to 300,000 clones, 75% to 90% found once. Input material: PBMCs or T cells enriched from blood (not recorded which). The clonotype comes from a woman aged 40-49 years who had recovered from COVID-19.

The CDR3 sequence: CASSYRGGRNYGYTF. CDR3 bases: TGTGCCAGCAGTTACCGCGGGGGGCGCAACTATGGCTACACCTTC. The chain has TRBV6-2 or TRBV6-3 and TRBJ1-2; D perhaps matches TRBD1 (6 bases). The germline V gene encodes CDR1 MNHEY and CDR2 SVGEGT. Between the trimmed V and J ends, which lost 2 bases and 2 bases, there was a span of 12 bases. The CDR3 is 15 amino acids.